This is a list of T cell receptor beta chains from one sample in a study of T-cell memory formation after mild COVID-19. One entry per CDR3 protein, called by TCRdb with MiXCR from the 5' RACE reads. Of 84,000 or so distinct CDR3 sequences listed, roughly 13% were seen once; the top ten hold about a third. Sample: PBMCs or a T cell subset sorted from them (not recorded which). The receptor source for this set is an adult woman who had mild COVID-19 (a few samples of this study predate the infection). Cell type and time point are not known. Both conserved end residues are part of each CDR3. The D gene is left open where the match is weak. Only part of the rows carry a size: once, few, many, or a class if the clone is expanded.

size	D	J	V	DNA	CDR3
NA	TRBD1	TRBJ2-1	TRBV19	TGTGCCACCGGGACAGGGGGCGCGTACAATGAGCAGTTCTTC	CATGTGGAYNEQFF
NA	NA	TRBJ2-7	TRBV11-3	TGTGCCAGCAGCGATTACTCACAGGGAACCTACGAGCAGTACTTC	CASSDYSQGTYEQYF
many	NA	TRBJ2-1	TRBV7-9	TGTGCCAGCAGCTGGGGGGCCGCCCACAATGAGCAGTTCTTC	CASSWGAAHNEQFF
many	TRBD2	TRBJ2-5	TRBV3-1	TGTGCCAGCAGCCAGCGTTCCGGTAGCGGGACAGAGACCCAGTACTTC	CASSQRSGSGTETQYF
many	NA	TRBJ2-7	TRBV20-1	TGCAGTGCTAGAGTGGGGCTGAACTCCTACGAGCAGTACTTC	CSARVGLNSYEQYF
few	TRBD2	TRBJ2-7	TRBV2	TGTGCCAGCAGTGAAGCGGCGTCGGGGGAGGGCTACGAGCAGTACTTC	CASSEAASGEGYEQYF
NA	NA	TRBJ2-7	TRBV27	TGTGCCAGCAGTCTTTCTGTTACCTACGAGCAGTACTTC	CASSLSVTYEQYF
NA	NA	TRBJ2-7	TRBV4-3	TGCGCCAGCAGCCTGGACTTCGGAGCCTACGAGCAGTACTTC	CASSLDFGAYEQYF
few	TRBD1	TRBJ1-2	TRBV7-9	TGTGCCAGCAGTTCAACCCCAGGACAGGGCGACTATGGCTACACCTTC	CASSSTPGQGDYGYTF
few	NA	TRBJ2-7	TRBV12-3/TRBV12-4	TGTGCCAGCGGAGGTGGCGTTAACGAGCAGTACTTC	CASGGGVNEQYF
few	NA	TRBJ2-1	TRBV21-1	TGTGCCAGCAGCCGGGGGGCGCCGGAACTAAGCTCCTACAATGAGCAGTTCTTC	CASSRGAPELSSYNEQFF
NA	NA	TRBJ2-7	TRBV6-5	TGTGCCAGCAGCCGGGCGGACCTTGCCTCCTACGAGCAGTACTTC	CASSRADLASYEQYF
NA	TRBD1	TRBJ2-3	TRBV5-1	TGCGCCAGCAGCCCGACCCGGGACAGGATAACAGATACGCAGTATTTT	CASSPTRDRITDTQYF
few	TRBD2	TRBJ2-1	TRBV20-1	TGCAGTGCTAGAGGACTAGCGGACACCTACAATGAGCAGTTCTTC	CSARGLADTYNEQFF
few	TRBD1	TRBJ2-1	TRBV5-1	TGCGCCAGCAGCTTGGCCGGGACAGGGAATGAGCAGTTCTTC	CASSLAGTGNEQFF
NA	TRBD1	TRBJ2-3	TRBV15	TGTGCCACCAGCAGAGTCGACAGGGCCACAGATACGCAGTATTTT	CATSRVDRATDTQYF
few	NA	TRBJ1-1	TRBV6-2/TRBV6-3	TGTGCCAGCAGGTCCCAGGGAGCGAACACTGAAGCTTTCTTT	CASRSQGANTEAFF
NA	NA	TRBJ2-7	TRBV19	TGTGCCAGTAGTATCGACAACATCCGGGACACCCCGGGGGAGCAGTACTTC	CASSIDNIRDTPGEQYF
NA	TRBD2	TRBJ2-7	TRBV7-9	TGTGCCAGCAGCTCTAGCGGGGGGGCCTCCTACGAGCAGTACTTC	CASSSSGGASYEQYF
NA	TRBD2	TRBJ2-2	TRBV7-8	TGTGCCAGCAGCTTGACTAGCGGGGGGACCGGGGAGCTGTTTTTT	CASSLTSGGTGELFF